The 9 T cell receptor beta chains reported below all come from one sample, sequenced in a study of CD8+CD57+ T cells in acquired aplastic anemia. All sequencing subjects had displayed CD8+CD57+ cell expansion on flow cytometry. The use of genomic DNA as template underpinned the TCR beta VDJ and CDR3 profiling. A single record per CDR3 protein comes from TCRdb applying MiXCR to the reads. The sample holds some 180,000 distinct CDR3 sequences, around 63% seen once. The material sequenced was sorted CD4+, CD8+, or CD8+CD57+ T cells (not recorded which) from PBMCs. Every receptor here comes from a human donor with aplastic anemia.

The CDR3 loop is CASTRSGGAETQYF. CDR3 bases: TGTGCCAGCACCCGAAGCGGGGGGGCTGAGACCCAGTACTTC. V is TRBV2 and J is TRBJ2-5, with TRBD2 matching over 10 bases. The CDR3 runs to 14 residues. V lost 7 bases to trimming and J lost 5 bases; unmatched junction nucleotides: 7. Germline V gene lookup returns CDR1 SNHLY and CDR2 FYNNEI.

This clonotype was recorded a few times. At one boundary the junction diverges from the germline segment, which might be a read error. Here the CDR3 reads CASSSTGEPDTQYF. CDR3 nucleotides: TGTGCCAGCAGCTCGACAGGGGAGCCAGATACGCAGTATTTT. The chain couples TRBV5-1 to TRBJ2-3; the match to TRBD1 covers 8 bases. Germline CDR1 reads SGHRS; CDR2 reads YFSETQ. The CDR3 has 14 residues.

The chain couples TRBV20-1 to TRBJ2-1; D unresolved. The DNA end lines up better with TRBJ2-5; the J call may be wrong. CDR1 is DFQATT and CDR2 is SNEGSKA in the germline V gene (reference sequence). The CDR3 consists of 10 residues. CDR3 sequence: CSAEEETQYF. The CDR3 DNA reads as TGCAGTGCCGAGGAAGAGACCCAGTACTTC.

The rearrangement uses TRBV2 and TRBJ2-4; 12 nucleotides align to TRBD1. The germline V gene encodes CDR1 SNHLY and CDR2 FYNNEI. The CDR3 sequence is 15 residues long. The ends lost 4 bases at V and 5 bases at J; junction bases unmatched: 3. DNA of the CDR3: TGTGCCAGCAGTGTGAGGGACAGGGGGCAAAACATTCAGTACTTC. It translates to CASSVRDRGQNIQYF.

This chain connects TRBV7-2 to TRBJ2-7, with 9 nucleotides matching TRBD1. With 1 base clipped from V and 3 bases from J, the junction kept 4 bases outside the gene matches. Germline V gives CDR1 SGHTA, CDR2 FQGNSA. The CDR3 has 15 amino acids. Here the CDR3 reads CASSLVGTGFYEQYF. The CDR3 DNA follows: TGTGCCAGCAGCTTAGTTGGGACAGGGTTCTACGAGCAGTACTTC.

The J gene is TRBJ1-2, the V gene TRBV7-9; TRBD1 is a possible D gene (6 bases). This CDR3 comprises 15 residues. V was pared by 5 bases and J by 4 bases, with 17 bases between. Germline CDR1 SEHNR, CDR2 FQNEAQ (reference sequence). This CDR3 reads CASSPVGGGPYGYTF. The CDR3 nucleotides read TGTGCCAGCAGCCCCGTAGGGGGGGGGCCCTATGGCTACACCTTC. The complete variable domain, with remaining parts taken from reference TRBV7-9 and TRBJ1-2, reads DTGVSQNPRHKITKRGQNVTFRCDPISEHNRLYWYRQTLGQGPEFLTYFQNEAQLEKSRLLSDRFSAERPKGSFSTLEIQRTEQGDSAMYLCASSPVGGGPYGYTFGSGTRLTVV.

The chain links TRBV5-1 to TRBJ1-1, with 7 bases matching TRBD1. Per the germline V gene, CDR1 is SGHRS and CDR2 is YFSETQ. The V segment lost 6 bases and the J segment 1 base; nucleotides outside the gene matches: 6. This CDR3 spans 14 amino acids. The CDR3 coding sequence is TGCGCCAGCACCATGGACAGGACGAACACTGAAGCTTTCTTT. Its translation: CASTMDRTNTEAFF.

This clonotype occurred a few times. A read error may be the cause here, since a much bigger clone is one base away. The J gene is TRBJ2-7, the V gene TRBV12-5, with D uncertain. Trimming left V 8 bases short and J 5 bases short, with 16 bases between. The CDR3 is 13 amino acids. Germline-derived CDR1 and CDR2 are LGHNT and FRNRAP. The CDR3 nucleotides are TGTGCTAGTAGTCCAACAGTCAGGAACGAGCAGTACTTC. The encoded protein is CASSPTVRNEQYF. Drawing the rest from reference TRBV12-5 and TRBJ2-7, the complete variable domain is DARVTQTPRHKVTEMGQEVTMRCQPILGHNTVFWYRQTMMQGLELLAYFRNRAPLDDSGMPKDRFSAEMPDATLATLKIQPSEPRDSAVYFCASSPTVRNEQYFGPGTRLTVT.

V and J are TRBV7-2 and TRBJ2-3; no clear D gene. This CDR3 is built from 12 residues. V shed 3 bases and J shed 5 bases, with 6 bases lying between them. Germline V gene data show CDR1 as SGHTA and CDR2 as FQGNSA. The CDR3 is CASSLQRDTQYF. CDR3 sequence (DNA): TGTGCCAGCAGCTTGCAGCGAGATACGCAGTATTTT.